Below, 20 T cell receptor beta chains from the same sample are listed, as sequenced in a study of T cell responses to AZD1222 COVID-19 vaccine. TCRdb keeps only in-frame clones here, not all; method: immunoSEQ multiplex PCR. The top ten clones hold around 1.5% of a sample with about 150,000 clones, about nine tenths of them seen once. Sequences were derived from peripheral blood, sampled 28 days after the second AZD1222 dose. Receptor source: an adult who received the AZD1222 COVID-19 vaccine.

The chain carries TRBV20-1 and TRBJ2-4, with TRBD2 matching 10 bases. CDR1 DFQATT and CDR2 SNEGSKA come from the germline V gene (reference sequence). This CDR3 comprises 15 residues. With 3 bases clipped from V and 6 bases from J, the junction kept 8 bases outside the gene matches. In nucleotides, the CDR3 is TGCAGTGCTAGTACGCTAGCGGGAGAACGAAACATTCAGTACTTC. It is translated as CSASTLAGERNIQYF.

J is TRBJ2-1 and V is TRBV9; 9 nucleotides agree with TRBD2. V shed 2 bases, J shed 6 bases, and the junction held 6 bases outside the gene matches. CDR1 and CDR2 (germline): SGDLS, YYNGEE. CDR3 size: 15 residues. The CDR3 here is CASSVGTSYGNEQFF. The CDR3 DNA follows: TGTGCCAGCAGCGTCGGGACTAGCTATGGCAATGAGCAGTTCTTC.

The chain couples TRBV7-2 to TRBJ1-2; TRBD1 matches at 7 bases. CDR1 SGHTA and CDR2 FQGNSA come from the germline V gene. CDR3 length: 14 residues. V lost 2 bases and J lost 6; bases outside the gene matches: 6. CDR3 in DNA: TGTGCCAGCAGCTTAAATCGACAGGGCGATGGCTACACCTTC. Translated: CASSLNRQGDGYTF.

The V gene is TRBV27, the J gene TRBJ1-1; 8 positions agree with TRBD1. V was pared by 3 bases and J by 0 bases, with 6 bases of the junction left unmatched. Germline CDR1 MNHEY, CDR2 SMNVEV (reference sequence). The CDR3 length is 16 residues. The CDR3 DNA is TGTGCCAGCAGTTTGAGACAGGGGAACATGAACACTGAAGCTTTCTTT. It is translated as CASSLRQGNMNTEAFF.

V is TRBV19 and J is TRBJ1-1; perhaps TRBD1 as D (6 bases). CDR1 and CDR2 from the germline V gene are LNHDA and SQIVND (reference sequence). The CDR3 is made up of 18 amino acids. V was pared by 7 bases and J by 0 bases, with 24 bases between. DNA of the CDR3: TGTGCCAGTACGCGGGGGCCGGGGAACCTGGGTGTGAACACTGAAGCTTTCTTT. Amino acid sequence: CASTRGPGNLGVNTEAFF. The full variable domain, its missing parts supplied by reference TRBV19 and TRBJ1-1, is DGGITQSPKYLFRKEGQNVTLSCEQNLNHDAMYWYRQDPGQGLRLIYYSQIVNDFQKGDIAEGYSVSREKKESFPLTVTSAQKNPTAFYLCASTRGPGNLGVNTEAFFGQGTRLTVV.

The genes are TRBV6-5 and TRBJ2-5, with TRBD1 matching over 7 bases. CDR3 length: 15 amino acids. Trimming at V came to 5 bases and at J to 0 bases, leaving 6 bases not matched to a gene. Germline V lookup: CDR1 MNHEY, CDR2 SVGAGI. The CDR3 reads CASSRDRGYQETQYF. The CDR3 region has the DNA TGTGCCAGCAGTAGGGACAGAGGGTACCAAGAGACCCAGTACTTC.

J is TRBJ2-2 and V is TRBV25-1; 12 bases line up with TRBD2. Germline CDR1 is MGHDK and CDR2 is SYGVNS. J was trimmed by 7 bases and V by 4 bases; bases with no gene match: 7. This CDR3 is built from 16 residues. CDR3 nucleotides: TGTGCCAGCAGTGCTACGACTAGCGGGAGAATCGGGGAGCTGTTTTTT. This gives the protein CASSATTSGRIGELFF.

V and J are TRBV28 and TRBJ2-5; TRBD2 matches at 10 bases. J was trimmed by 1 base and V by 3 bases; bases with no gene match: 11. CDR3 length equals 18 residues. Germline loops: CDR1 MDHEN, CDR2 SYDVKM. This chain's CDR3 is CASSFSVAGGMGQETQYF. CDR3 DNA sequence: TGTGCCAGCAGTTTCTCGGTAGCGGGGGGTATGGGCCAAGAGACCCAGTACTTC.

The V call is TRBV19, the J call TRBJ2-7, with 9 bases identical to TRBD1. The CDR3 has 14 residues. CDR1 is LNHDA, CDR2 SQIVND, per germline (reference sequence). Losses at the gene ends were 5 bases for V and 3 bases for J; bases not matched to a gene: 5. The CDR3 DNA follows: TGTGCCAGTAGTCCGGGACAGGGATACTACGAGCAGTACTTC. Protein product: CASSPGQGYYEQYF.

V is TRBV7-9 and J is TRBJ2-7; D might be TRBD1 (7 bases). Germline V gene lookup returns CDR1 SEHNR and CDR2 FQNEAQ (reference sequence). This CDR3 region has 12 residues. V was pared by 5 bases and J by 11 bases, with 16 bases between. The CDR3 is CASSQPGGTEYF. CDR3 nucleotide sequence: TGTGCCAGCAGCCAACCCGGCGGGACAGAGTACTTC.

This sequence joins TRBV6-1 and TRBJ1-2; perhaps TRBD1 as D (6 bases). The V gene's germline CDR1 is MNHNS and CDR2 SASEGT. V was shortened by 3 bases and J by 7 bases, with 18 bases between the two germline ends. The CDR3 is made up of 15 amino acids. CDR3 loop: CASSEGAGSGFGYTF. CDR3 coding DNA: TGTGCCAGCAGTGAGGGGGCGGGGTCCGGTTTTGGCTACACCTTC.

CDR3 region: CASSLMGLRSDTQYF. The DNA of the CDR3 is TGTGCCAGCAGCTTAATGGGACTACGTTCGGATACGCAGTATTTT. The rearrangement joins TRBV7-2 to TRBJ2-3, with 7 bases lining up with TRBD2. Per germline, CDR1 SGHTA and CDR2 FQGNSA. This CDR3 spans 15 amino acids. After removal of 2 bases from V and 6 bases from J, the junction contained 8 bases not matched to a gene.

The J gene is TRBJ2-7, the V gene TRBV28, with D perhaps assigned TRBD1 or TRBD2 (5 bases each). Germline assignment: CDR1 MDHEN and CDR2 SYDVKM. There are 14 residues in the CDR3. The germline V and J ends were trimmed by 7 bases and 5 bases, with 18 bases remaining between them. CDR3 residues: CASIRGAKGHEQYF. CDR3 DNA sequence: TGTGCCAGCATCCGAGGGGCAAAGGGCCACGAGCAGTACTTC.

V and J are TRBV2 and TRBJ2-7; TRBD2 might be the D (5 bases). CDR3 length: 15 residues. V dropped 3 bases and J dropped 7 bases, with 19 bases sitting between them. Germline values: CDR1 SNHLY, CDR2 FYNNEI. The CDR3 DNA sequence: TGTGCCAGCAGTGACCCTCGGGCGGGTGCGATGGAGCAGTACTTC. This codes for CASSDPRAGAMEQYF.

CDR3 nucleotide sequence: TGTGCCAGCAGCTCGGGGTCACCCCTCCACTTT. Encoded protein: CASSSGSPLHF. The chain couples TRBV7-9 to TRBJ1-6; D remains unclear. Germline V gene lookup returns CDR1 SEHNR and CDR2 FQNEAQ (reference sequence). The CDR3 consists of 11 residues. Trimming cost V 4 bases and J 10 bases, with 5 bases left between them.

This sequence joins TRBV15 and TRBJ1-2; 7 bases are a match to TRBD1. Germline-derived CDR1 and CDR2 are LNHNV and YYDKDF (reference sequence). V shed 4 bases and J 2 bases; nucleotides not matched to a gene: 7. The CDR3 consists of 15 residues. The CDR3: CATSMNRGLNYGYTF. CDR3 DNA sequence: TGTGCCACCAGCATGAACAGGGGTCTCAACTATGGCTACACCTTC.

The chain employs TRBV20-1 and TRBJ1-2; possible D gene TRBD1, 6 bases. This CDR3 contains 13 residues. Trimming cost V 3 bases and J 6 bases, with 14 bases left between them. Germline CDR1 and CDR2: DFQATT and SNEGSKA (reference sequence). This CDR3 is CSASDSGGHGYTF. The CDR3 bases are TGCAGTGCTAGTGACTCTGGGGGCCATGGCTACACCTTC.

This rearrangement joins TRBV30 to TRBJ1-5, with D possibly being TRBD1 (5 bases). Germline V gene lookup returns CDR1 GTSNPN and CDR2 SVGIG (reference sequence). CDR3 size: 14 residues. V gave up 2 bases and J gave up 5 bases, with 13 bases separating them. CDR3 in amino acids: CAWSRYRHDQPQHF. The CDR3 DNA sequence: TGTGCCTGGAGTCGGTACAGGCACGATCAGCCCCAGCATTTT. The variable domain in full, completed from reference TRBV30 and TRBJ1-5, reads SQTIHQWPATLVQPVGSPLSLECTVEGTSNPNLYWYRQAAGRGLQLLFYSVGIGQISSEVPQNLSASRPQDRQFILSSKKLLLSDSGFYLCAWSRYRHDQPQHFGDGTRLSIL.

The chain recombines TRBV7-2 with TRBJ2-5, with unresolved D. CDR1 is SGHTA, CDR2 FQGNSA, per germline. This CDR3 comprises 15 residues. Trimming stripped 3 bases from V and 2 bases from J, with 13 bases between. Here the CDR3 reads CASSLGLGFQETQYF. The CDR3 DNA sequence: TGTGCCAGCAGCTTGGGTCTGGGATTTCAAGAGACCCAGTACTTC.

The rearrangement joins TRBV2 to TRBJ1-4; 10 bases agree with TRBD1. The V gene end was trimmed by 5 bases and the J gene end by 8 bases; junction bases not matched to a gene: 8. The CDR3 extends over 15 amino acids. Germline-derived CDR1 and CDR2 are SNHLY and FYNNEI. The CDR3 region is CASSFGETGGEKLFF. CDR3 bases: TGTGCCAGCAGTTTCGGAGAGACAGGGGGCGAAAAACTGTTTTTT. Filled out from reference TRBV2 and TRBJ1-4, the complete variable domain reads EPEVTQTPSHQVTQMGQEVILRCVPISNHLYFYWYRQILGQKVEFLVSFYNNEISEKSEIFDDQFSVERPDGSNFTLKIRSTKLEDSAMYFCASSFGETGGEKLFFGSGTQLSVL.